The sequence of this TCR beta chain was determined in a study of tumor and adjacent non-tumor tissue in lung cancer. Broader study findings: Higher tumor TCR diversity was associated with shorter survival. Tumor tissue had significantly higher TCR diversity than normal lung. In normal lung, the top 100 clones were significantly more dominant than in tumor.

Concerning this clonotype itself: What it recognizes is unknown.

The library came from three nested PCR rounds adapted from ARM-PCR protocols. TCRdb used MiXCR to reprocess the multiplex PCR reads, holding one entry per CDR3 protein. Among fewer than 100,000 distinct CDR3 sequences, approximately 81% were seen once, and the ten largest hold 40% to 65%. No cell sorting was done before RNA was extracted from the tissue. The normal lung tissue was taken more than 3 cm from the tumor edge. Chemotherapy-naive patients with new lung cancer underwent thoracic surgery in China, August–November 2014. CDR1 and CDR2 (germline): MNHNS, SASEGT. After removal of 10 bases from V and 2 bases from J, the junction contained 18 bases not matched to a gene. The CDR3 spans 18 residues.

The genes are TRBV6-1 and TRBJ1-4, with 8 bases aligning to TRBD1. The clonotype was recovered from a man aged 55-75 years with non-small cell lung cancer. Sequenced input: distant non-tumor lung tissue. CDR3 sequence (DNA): TGTGCCATCGGACAGGGAGAGATGTCTAAAGCGACTAATGAAAAACTGTTTTTT. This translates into CAIGQGEMSKATNEKLFF.